A selection of T cell receptor beta chains follows, all from one sample in a study of blood T cell repertoires in COVID-19. Sequenced by immunoSEQ multiplex PCR; TCRdb stores in-frame clones only, minus some. Here the sample spans 310,000 or so clones, 88% being singletons. Sequencing was performed on peripheral blood. The receptors shown here come from a woman aged 50 to 60 with active or convalescent COVID-19. Each CDR3 is given with its conserved first and last residue. The order of the fields is V gene, J gene, D gene, clone size, CDR3 protein, CDR3 DNA. D genes are given only for firm matches. Not all rows give a size; the values are once, few, many and, for expanded clones, a class.

>TRBV11-2|TRBJ1-5|-|-
CASSLERDQPQHF
TGTGCCAGCAGCTTAGAACGCGATCAGCCCCAGCATTTT
>TRBV19|TRBJ1-5|-|once
CASSIDGTVNQPQHF
TGTGCCAGTAGTATAGACGGAACAGTCAATCAGCCCCAGCATTTT
>TRBV5-1|TRBJ1-1|-|-
CASSLLLVGPREAFF
TGCGCCAGCAGCTTATTACTCGTGGGCCCCCGAGAAGCTTTCTTT
>TRBV5-4|TRBJ1-1|-|-
CASSSSNRQINTEAFF
TGTGCCAGCAGCTCATCTAACCGACAGATAAACACTGAAGCTTTCTTT
>TRBV27|TRBJ2-3|-|few
CASSLGDTQYF
TGTGCCAGCAGTCTAGGAGATACGCAGTATTTT
>TRBV29-1|TRBJ2-1|-|-
CSVTQGNEQFF
TGCAGCGTCACGCAGGGGAATGAGCAGTTCTTC
>TRBV7-2|TRBJ2-7|-|-
CASSSAHSYEQYF
TGTGCCAGCAGCTCAGCCCACTCCTACGAGCAGTACTTC
>TRBV7-2|TRBJ2-1|-|-
CASSVTDSTYNEQFF
TGTGCCAGCAGCGTGACGGACAGTACCTACAATGAGCAGTTCTTC
>TRBV3-1/TRBV3-2|TRBJ2-7|-|-
CASSQGQGSYEQYF
TGTGCCAGCAGCCAAGGGCAGGGAAGCTACGAGCAGTACTTC
>TRBV5-1|TRBJ2-3|-|-
CASSLEGVGDTQYF
TGCGCCAGCAGCTTGGAGGGGGTCGGAGATACGCAGTATTTT
>TRBV27|TRBJ1-3|TRBD1|-
CASSLRGGPGNTIYF
TGTGCCAGCAGTTTGAGAGGGGGCCCGGGAAACACCATATATTTT
>TRBV6-2/TRBV6-3|TRBJ2-1|-|-
CASSRGTGEQFF
TGTGCCAGCAGTAGAGGCACAGGAGAGCAGTTCTTC
>TRBV7-9|TRBJ1-1|-|-
CASNPPVGSMNTEAFF
TGTGCCAGCAACCCCCCGGTGGGGAGCATGAACACTGAAGCTTTCTTT
>TRBV10-2|TRBJ1-5|-|-
CASTTGLAQPQHF
TGCGCCAGCACCACAGGGCTTGCTCAGCCCCAGCATTTT
>TRBV15|TRBJ1-5|-|-
CATLVWTVNQPQHF
TGTGCCACCTTAGTCTGGACAGTGAATCAGCCCCAGCATTTT
>TRBV7-2|TRBJ2-1|-|-
CASTPLDRNNEQFF
TGTGCCAGCACCCCCTTAGACAGAAACAATGAGCAGTTCTTC
>TRBV7-9|TRBJ1-4|-|once
CASSFEYGEKLFF
TGTGCCAGCAGCTTTGAGTATGGTGAAAAACTGTTTTTT
>TRBV7-9|TRBJ1-5|-|-
CASSLASSWGDQPQHF
TGTGCCAGCAGCTTAGCGAGTTCCTGGGGGGATCAGCCCCAGCATTTT
>TRBV28|TRBJ1-3|-|-
CASSPDNISGNTIYF
TGTGCCAGCAGTCCTGATAACATCTCTGGAAACACCATATATTTT
>TRBV14|TRBJ2-7|TRBD2|-
CASSHDIAGVNYEQYF
TGTGCCAGCAGCCATGATATAGCGGGGGTCAACTACGAGCAGTACTTC
>TRBV29-1|TRBJ1-1|TRBD1|-
CSVAIQGGTEAFF
TGCAGCGTCGCAATTCAGGGGGGCACTGAAGCTTTCTTT
>TRBV9|TRBJ2-3|-|-
CASSVAGEEDTQYF
TGTGCCAGCAGCGTAGCGGGAGAGGAAGATACGCAGTATTTT
>TRBV30|TRBJ1-2|-|few
CAWRLVGRGGYTF
TGTGCCTGGAGACTGGTAGGGAGAGGGGGCTACACCTTC
>TRBV2|TRBJ2-5|TRBD2|few
CASTLAGTQETQYF
TGTGCCAGCACCCTAGCGGGGACCCAAGAGACCCAGTACTTC
>TRBV27|TRBJ1-5|-|-
CASRNQGYNQPQHF
TGTGCCAGCAGGAACCAGGGGTACAATCAGCCCCAGCATTTT
>TRBV9|TRBJ2-5|TRBD1|-
CASSKGTVRETQYF
TGTGCCAGCAGCAAAGGGACAGTTCGAGAGACCCAGTACTTC
>TRBV6-2/TRBV6-3|TRBJ2-2|TRBD1|-
CASSYSDREAGELFF
TGTGCCAGCAGTTACTCGGACAGGGAAGCCGGGGAGCTGTTTTTT
>TRBV6-2/TRBV6-3|TRBJ2-7|-|-
CASSYETVPGYEQYF
TGTGCCAGCAGTTACGAGACAGTACCCGGATACGAGCAGTACTTC
>TRBV4-3|TRBJ1-5|TRBD1|-
CASSQGRGDQPQHF
TGCGCCAGCAGCCAAGGCAGGGGGGATCAGCCCCAGCATTTT
>TRBV7-2|TRBJ2-3|-|-
CASSPASSSYTQYF
TGTGCCAGCAGCCCCGCCAGTAGCTCGTATACGCAGTATTTT
>TRBV12-3/TRBV12-4|TRBJ2-7|-|-
CASSPYYSEQYF
TGTGCCAGCAGCCCCTATTATTCCGAGCAGTACTTC
>TRBV10-3|TRBJ1-2|-|-
CATEGSGRLTSNYGYTF
TGTGCCACTGAGGGGAGCGGGCGACTAACATCTAACTATGGCTACACCTTC
>TRBV27|TRBJ2-7|-|-
CASSLQGYEQYF
TGTGCCAGCAGTTTACAGGGGTACGAGCAGTACTTC
>TRBV7-8|TRBJ2-4|TRBD2|-
CASSLDVWGGGLAKNIQYF
TGTGCCAGCAGCTTAGACGTTTGGGGCGGGGGACTAGCCAAAAACATTCAGTACTTC
>TRBV19|TRBJ1-3|-|-
CASSINSGNTIYF
TGTGCCAGTAGTATCAATTCCGGAAACACCATATATTTT
>TRBV6-2/TRBV6-3|TRBJ2-3|TRBD2|-
CASSPSRGGRTDTQYF
TGTGCCAGCAGCCCCTCTCGGGGGGGTCGGACAGATACGCAGTATTTT
>TRBV5-1|TRBJ2-7|TRBD1|-
CASSFGTDPSYEQYF
TGCGCCAGCAGCTTCGGGACAGATCCCTCCTACGAGCAGTACTTC
>TRBV18|TRBJ1-6|TRBD1|-
CASSPGGQGASPLHF
TGTGCCAGCTCACCAGGGGGACAGGGGGCTTCACCCCTCCACTTT
>TRBV10-1|TRBJ1-5|-|-
CASSEPREFPFLPNQPQHF
TGCGCCAGCAGTGAGCCCCGGGAATTTCCTTTTCTGCCCAATCAGCCCCAGCATTTT
>TRBV7-9|TRBJ1-1|-|-
CASSLNSVNTEAFF
TGTGCCAGCAGTCTTAACAGTGTCAACACTGAAGCTTTCTTT
>TRBV18|TRBJ1-4|TRBD1|-
CASSPRDRGATNEKLFF
TGTGCCAGCTCACCTCGGGACAGGGGCGCAACTAATGAAAAACTGTTTTTT
>TRBV3-1/TRBV3-2|TRBJ1-3|-|-
CASSQARAAGNTIYF
TGTGCCAGCAGCCAAGCCAGGGCTGCTGGAAACACCATATATTTT
>TRBV7-2|TRBJ2-7|-|-
CASSLNGYEQYF
TGTGCCAGCAGTTTGAACGGCTACGAGCAGTACTTC
>TRBV27|TRBJ2-5|-|-
CASSLSGGRGYQETQYF
TGTGCCAGCAGTTTATCAGGGGGAAGGGGGTACCAAGAGACCCAGTACTTC
>TRBV7-2|TRBJ2-5|-|-
CASSSGGSYQETQYF
TGTGCCAGCAGCTCAGGGGGGTCGTACCAAGAGACCCAGTACTTC
>TRBV27|TRBJ1-2|-|-
CASSLSRGSDGYTF
TGTGCCAGCAGTTTATCAAGGGGGTCTGATGGCTACACCTTC
>TRBV18|TRBJ1-2|TRBD1|-
CASSLTGQGIWGYTF
TGTGCCAGCTCACTGACGGGACAGGGGATTTGGGGCTACACCTTC
>TRBV5-1|TRBJ1-4|-|-
CASSSDRSTNEKLFF
TGCGCCAGCAGCTCGGACAGATCAACTAATGAAAAACTGTTTTTT
>TRBV27|TRBJ2-7|-|-
CASSPWGPNYEQYF
TGTGCCAGCAGCCCCTGGGGCCCCAACTACGAGCAGTACTTC
>TRBV18|TRBJ2-5|-|-
CASSPEETQYF
TGTGCCAGCTCACCCGAAGAGACCCAGTACTTC
>TRBV4-1|TRBJ2-2|-|-
CASSQWGENTGELFF
TGCGCCAGCAGCCAATGGGGGGAAAACACCGGGGAGCTGTTTTTT
>TRBV14|TRBJ2-2|TRBD1|-
CASSQTGGYTGELFF
TGTGCCAGCAGCCAAACAGGGGGCTACACCGGGGAGCTGTTTTTT
>TRBV10-3|TRBJ1-1|TRBD1|-
CAISGGQGNTEAFF
TGTGCCATCAGTGGGGGACAGGGGAACACTGAAGCTTTCTTT
>TRBV30|TRBJ1-2|TRBD1|-
CAYRGYGYTF
TGTGCCTACAGGGGATATGGCTACACCTTC
>TRBV7-3|TRBJ2-1|-|-
CASSLGQSYNEQFF
TGTGCCAGCAGCTTAGGTCAGTCCTACAATGAGCAGTTCTTC
>TRBV10-3|TRBJ1-2|-|-
CAISAAVNYGYTF
TGTGCCATCAGTGCCGCAGTTAACTATGGCTACACCTTC
>TRBV29-1|TRBJ2-2|TRBD2|-
CSVSPSGRAGTGELFF
TGCAGCGTTTCTCCTAGCGGGAGGGCCGGGACCGGGGAGCTGTTTTTT
>TRBV7-8|TRBJ2-2|TRBD1|-
CASSLGAGGLTGELFF
TGTGCCAGCAGCTTAGGGGCAGGGGGTTTGACCGGGGAGCTGTTTTTT
>TRBV6-5|TRBJ2-7|-|-
CASSYSIWQGSYEQYF
TGTGCCAGCAGTTACTCAATCTGGCAGGGCTCCTACGAGCAGTACTTC